The following is a TCR beta chain sequence with its context. Its antigen remains undetermined. No quality values exist for individual bases; no much larger clone is one base distant. This same CDR3 is encoded by further DNA sequences in the sample. This record comes from a study of tumor-infiltrating lymphocytes in localized non-small cell lung cancer (dated by TCRdb to the early 2020s). In terms of the full investigation: The cohort covered several histologies, both smokers and never-smokers, and patients whose samples were collected after neoadjuvant chemotherapy. From each patient came resected tumor tissue plus uninvolved lung tissue from that same patient, and the uninvolved lung tissue was described as non-adjacent to the tumor. TCR sequencing was one of several integrated assays, alongside flow cytometry, multiplex immunofluorescence, RNA-seq, exome sequencing and proteomics, applied to the same patients. In total, the ICON cohort was made up of under 180 surgical patients who had localized non-small cell lung cancer and whose tumors were resected. The paired tumor versus uninvolved lung comparison of immunoSEQ T-cell fraction included roughly 60 patients. Results and caveats for the whole study, not just this receptor: In line with immunofluorescence CD3 counts, TCRbeta sequencing supported higher T cell infiltration in tumors compared with uninvolved lung tissue. Tumor T-cell fraction from TCR sequencing was not associated with recurrence-free survival (p = 0.61). No difference in TCR-derived T-cell fraction was observed between the flow cytometry-defined immunotypes IM1 (good prognosis) and IM2 (poor prognosis). Since assay coverage differed from patient to patient depending on how much tissue was available, TCR sequencing was done for only a subset of the cohort. Because different assays used different pieces of the same tissue, intratumor heterogeneity could not be separated from technical variation.

Trimming accounts for 4 bases at V and 0 bases at J, while the number of junction bases matched to no gene is 2. The germline V gene provides CDR1 SGHRS and CDR2 YFSETQ. Including the terminal cysteine and phenylalanine, the CDR3 comprises 14 residues. Just CDR3 DNA is preserved here, 42 bases in frame from base 1. The T-cell fraction in tumor and uninvolved lung tissue was obtained from TCR sequencing using the immunoSEQ assay. The source study handled its data this way. For survival analysis, patients were split into high (upper tertile) and low (lower two tertiles) T-cell fraction groups and compared by log-rank test. Paired tumor versus uninvolved lung differences in T-cell fraction were tested with a signed-rank test. Sourced from immuneACCESS, this table was stored by TCRdb with only in-frame sequences that have V and J called. A share of the clones is absent; for the studies checked, an unresolved V gene accounts for under half, and the remainder has no known explanation. D and trimming come from the DNA, and the V and J calls and clone size come from that table. The sample profile shows about 13,000 clones; roughly 80% of them were found once. The ten biggest clones cover roughly 19% of the sample.

Enrollment in ICON was initiated in the first half of 2016, and the last patient was enrolled in September 2018. A subcohort of approximately 76 patients provided fresh tumor and matched uninvolved tissue for in-depth immune analyses, with TCR sequencing among those analyses. DNA isolated from bulk tissue, without cell sorting, was used for TCR sequencing. The rearrangement joined TRBV5-1 to TRBJ2-3, with 7 bases matching TRBD1. Sequencing was performed on lung tumor tissue. This TCR was sampled from a human donor with non-small cell lung cancer. The CDR3 region reads CASSKGQSTDTQYF. The DNA sequence follows: TGCGCCAGCAGCAAGGGACAGAGCACAGATACGCAGTATTTT.